This T cell receptor (beta chain) is from a study of blood T cell repertoires in COVID-19 (dated by TCRdb to 2020 to 2022). Study-wide context: Recovered participants in ImmuneRACE Cohort 3 were defined as having two consecutive negative NP/OP PCR tests, clearance from a healthcare professional, or resolution of symptoms. Samples from collaborators originated in the United States, Italy and Spain and spanned both the acute and convalescent phases of COVID-19. The prospective study material was composed of cDNA or gDNA derived from T cells, B-cell-depleted T cells, or PBMCs. The dataset comprised deeply sampled blood TCRbeta repertoires from subjects exposed to, actively infected with, or recovered from COVID-19. A freely available public database, intended as a resource for researchers studying the immune response to SARS-CoV-2, is where the repertoires were released. The samples were drawn from two sources: the first 160 participants of the ongoing ImmuneRACE study, and 1,200 or so subjects contributed by 6 global collaborators. A de-identified subject ID, COVID-19 status, age in years and sex were almost always included in the sample metadata. HLA class I and class II types, where available, came from metadata supplied by the sample provider rather than from assay-based typing. General findings and caveats noted by the study authors: How much clinical and demographic metadata was included differed by source and by participant, and the metadata was provided uncurated.

TCRbeta CDR3 regions were amplified from genomic DNA using the immunoSEQ Assay, a bias-controlled multiplex PCR. The published analysis was carried out like this. The number of nucleated cells in each sample was estimated from the amplification of reference gene primers within the assay. Sequence reads were collapsed and filtered to measure the absolute abundance of every unique TCRbeta CDR3 rearrangement. For each sample, productive Simpson clonality was calculated as the square root of Simpson's diversity index across productive rearrangements. The clones in this table, taken by TCRdb from immuneACCESS, are in-frame only. Not every clone is retained; where verified, under half of the shortfall comes from an unresolved V gene, and the cause of the rest is unknown. That table is the source of V, J and clone size, and D and trimming were worked out from the DNA. In all, the sample holds 300,000 to 450,000 clones, and about 90% of those were seen once. The ten largest clones capture approximately 1.9% of the sample.

About this clone itself: Its antigen target is currently unknown. Per-nucleotide qualities are absent, and no much larger clonotype sits a single base away.

The germline V gene (reference sequence) specifies MNHEY as CDR1 and SMNVEV as CDR2. V is clipped by 5 bases and J by 3 bases, and the sequence between their germline boundaries is 10 bases long. Counted from cysteine to phenylalanine, this CDR3 has 13 amino acids. The sequence is cut down to CDR3 DNA, 39 bases in frame from base 1. In the prospective study, participants were roughly 18 to 89 years old, resided in about two dozen geographic areas of the United States, and were enrolled through a virtual design. To assign participants to cohorts, the prospective study relied on clinical history that participants themselves reported in a screening survey and a study questionnaire. In the prospective study, mobile phlebotomists collected whole blood, serum and a nasopharyngeal or oropharyngeal swab from each participant. Additional blood draws and questionnaires over a 2-month period could optionally be provided by prospective study participants. Before DNA extraction, prospective study blood samples were shipped either frozen or at room temperature.

The TCR was taken from a man aged 35 to 55 in a cohort exposed to, infected with or recovered from COVID-19 (not recorded which). The chain links TRBV27 with TRBJ1-2, and perhaps TRBD1 as D gene, on 5 matching bases. Sequencing used PBMCs or T cells enriched from blood (not recorded which). The CDR3 region has the sequence CASSASGDYGYTF. The DNA reads as follows: TGTGCCAGCAGTGCCTCGGGGGACTATGGCTACACCTTC.